What follows describes a single T cell receptor (beta chain). Its target is unknown. This record comes from a study of OX40 agonist ivuxolimab in advanced cancers. At the level of the study: Melanoma, hepatocellular carcinoma, head and neck or renal cell cancer occurred in dose-escalation patients. The study, taken as a whole, reports: In a subset of nonresponders, normalized T-cell clonal expansion was also low. The expanded peripheral T cells' antigen specificity was not determined.

Germline CDR1 and CDR2: SNHLY and FYNNEI. V was clipped by 3 bases and J by 9 bases; unmatched bases: 9. This CDR3 has 15 residues. Produced via immunoSEQ multiplex PCR; TCRdb's table is partial and in-frame only. The table includes tens of thousands of clones, roughly 85% detected once. V gene TRBV2 combines with J gene TRBJ2-1; 9 bases are a match to TRBD2. This TCR came from an adult with an advanced solid tumor such as melanoma, head and neck, liver or kidney cancer. The sample consisted of CD4+ or CD8+ T cells sorted from blood, taken in a trial of the OX40 agonist ivuxolimab. The CDR3 region has the DNA TGTGCCAGCAGTGACGCGGGAGGGTCCGTGGGTGAGCAGTTCTTC. As protein: CASSDAGGSVGEQFF.